This T cell receptor beta chain was profiled in a study of blood T cell repertoires in COVID-19. This CDR3 region has 14 residues. J lost 4 bases, V lost 4 bases, and 5 bases had no gene match. Looked up from germline, CDR1 is LGHDT and CDR2 is YNNKEL (reference sequence). The method was immunoSEQ multiplex PCR; TCRdb's version includes in-frame clones alone and lacks a portion of them. The data show approximately 250,000 clones, more than 75% seen once. Categorization into cohorts depended on clinical history that participants reported. This sequence was found in a woman aged 55-69 years in a cohort exposed to, infected with or recovered from COVID-19 (not recorded which). V gene TRBV3-1 (or the pseudogene TRBV3-2) combines with J gene TRBJ1-1, with 8 positions matching TRBD1. Source material: PBMCs or T cells enriched from blood (not recorded which). CDR3 in DNA: TGTGCCAGCAGCCCTATGGACAGGGCCACTGAAGCTTTCTTT. Residues: CASSPMDRATEAFF.